The clone carrying this T cell receptor beta chain was observed at least ten times. Its target is unknown. For the unsorted libraries, 2 million PBMCs stored at -80 C served as input. The germline V gene encodes CDR1 MNHEY and CDR2 SMNVEV (reference sequence). The length of the CDR3 is 13 residues. The V gene lost 6 bases and the J gene lost 5 bases, with 13 bases spanning the gap. The source of the sample is a study of neurological immune-mediated disorders. The cDNA was synthesized by means of template-switch 5'RACE, which was carried out with 10-nucleotide random UMIs. TCRdb recomputed calls from the 5' RACE reads with MiXCR, one row per CDR3 protein. The table shows approximately 50,000 distinct CDR3 sequences, with over 9% occurring only once. Study-level results: Multiple sclerosis, the disease with the least TCR clonal expansion, fell below healthy controls, whereas HTLV-1-associated myelopathy showed the most. Across subjects, no CDR3 amino acid sequence appeared in expanded clones of more than one subject, a finding that suggested private repertoires in all groups.

The receptor was derived from a man in his 70s with HTLV-1-associated myelopathy (HAM/TSP). The sequencing input was PBMCs. The chain recombines TRBV27 with TRBJ1-1; the D gene is possibly TRBD1 (6 bases). Here the CDR3 reads CASRFPGETEAFF. CDR3 sequence (DNA): TGTGCCAGCAGATTTCCAGGGGAGACTGAAGCTTTCTTT.